Presented here are 28 T cell receptor beta chains from one specimen sequenced in a study of blood T cells in healthy people across ages. A J-beta primer mix and a sample-barcoded 5' primer were used in a second PCR of about 7 to 11 cycles. TCRdb reanalysed the 5' RACE reads using MiXCR and keeps one entry per CDR3 protein. The table has over 300,000 distinct CDR3 sequences, roughly half seen once. Sample: blood. Receptors were obtained from a man aged 55 to 69 in good health.

The chain recombines TRBV7-2 with TRBJ1-1; unclear D gene. V was trimmed by 1 base and J by 4 bases, leaving 7 bases between them. The CDR3 loop spans 13 amino acids. Per germline, CDR1 SGHTA and CDR2 FQGNSA. This chain's CDR3 is CASSLVGSTEAFF. The DNA for the CDR3 is TGTGCCAGCAGCTTAGTGGGGTCCACTGAAGCTTTCTTT.

This clonotype was seen at least ten times. The genes are TRBV20-1 and TRBJ1-2; 7 bases match TRBD1. CDR3 length: 14 residues. CDR1 and CDR2 (germline): DFQATT, SNEGSKA (reference sequence). V lost 0 bases, J lost 7 bases, and 8 bases stayed unmatched. CDR3 protein: CSARDGEGAFGYTF. CDR3 DNA: TGCAGTGCTAGAGATGGGGAGGGGGCCTTTGGCTACACCTTC.

The chain recombines TRBV9 with TRBJ2-1; D might be TRBD2 (6 bases). This CDR3 is built from 15 residues. V lost 0 bases to trimming and J lost 9 bases, with 16 bases between them. Germline CDR1 is SGDLS and CDR2 is YYNGEE. The CDR3 DNA is TGTGCCAGCAGCGTAGCTACCCGGGAGATTGGTGAGCAGTTCTTC. This codes for CASSVATREIGEQFF.

This clonotype was recorded once. The V and J genes are TRBV20-1 and TRBJ2-7; 9 bases align to TRBD2. CDR1 is DFQATT and CDR2 is SNEGSKA in the germline V gene (reference sequence). The CDR3 has 16 residues. V shed 0 bases, J shed 7 bases, and the junction held 13 bases outside the gene matches. CDR3 sequence: CSARDVLAGRYNEQYF. The CDR3 coding sequence is TGCAGTGCTAGAGATGTCCTAGCGGGAAGGTACAATGAGCAGTACTTC.

This chain links TRBV10-3 with TRBJ2-3, with 10 bases identical to TRBD2. The germline V gene encodes CDR1 ENHRY and CDR2 SYGVKD. Trimming at V came to 2 bases and at J to 4 bases, leaving 6 bases not matched to a gene. The CDR3 consists of 16 residues. CDR3 loop: CAISEGVAGGPDTQYF. The CDR3 DNA reads TGTGCCATCAGTGAGGGGGTAGCGGGGGGCCCAGATACGCAGTATTTT.

This clonotype was counted only a few times. The chain uses TRBV4-2 and TRBJ2-3, with 8 nucleotides matching TRBD2. V lost 4 bases and J lost 1; bases outside the gene matches: 7. Germline lookup yields CDR1 LGHNA and CDR2 YNFKEQ. CDR3 length: 16 amino acids. DNA for the CDR3: TGTGCCAGCAGCCGAATAGCGGGGACTCGCACAGATACGCAGTATTTT. Translation gives CASSRIAGTRTDTQYF.

The chain links TRBV29-1 to TRBJ2-1; the match to TRBD2 covers 11 bases. CDR1 SQVTM and CDR2 ANQGSEA come from the germline V gene. J gave up 8 bases and V 3 bases, and 3 bases lay outside the gene matches. There are 13 residues in the CDR3. CDR3 in DNA: TGCAGCGTTGACCTAGCGGGAGGCCATGAGCAGTTCTTC. This translates into CSVDLAGGHEQFF.

This clonotype has just a few counts. V usage is TRBV28 and J usage is TRBJ2-4; D possibly matches TRBD1 or TRBD2 (5 bases each). TRBJ2-7 matches the DNA end more closely, so the J call is doubtful. This CDR3 has 13 amino acids. Germline loops: CDR1 MDHEN, CDR2 SYDVKM. Here the CDR3 DNA reads TGTGCCAGCACCTCCGGGGCCCACTACGAGCAGTACTTC. Encoded protein: CASTSGAHYEQYF.

The chain is built from TRBV7-2 and TRBJ2-7; TRBD2 aligns across 10 bases. The assigned J gene may be wrong: the sequence end matches TRBJ2-5 better. Germline loops: CDR1 SGHTA, CDR2 FQGNSA. This CDR3 contains 13 residues. The CDR3 coding sequence is TGTGCCAGCATCCTAGCGGGAGTAGGGACCCAGTACTTC. Its protein product is CASILAGVGTQYF.

Only a few counts were recorded for this clonotype. V usage is TRBV5-1 and J usage is TRBJ2-7; 10 positions agree with TRBD2. This CDR3 comprises 15 residues. After removal of 3 bases from V and 0 bases from J, the junction contained 3 bases not matched to a gene. Germline V gene sequence: CDR1 SGHRS, CDR2 YFSETQ. The CDR3 coding sequence is TGCGCCAGCAGCTGGGGGACTAGCGACTCCTACGAGCAGTACTTC. It specifies CASSWGTSDSYEQYF.

The rearrangement joins TRBV25-1 to TRBJ1-2; D remains ambiguous. CDR1 MGHDK and CDR2 SYGVNS come from the germline V gene. The length of the CDR3 is 14 residues. V was trimmed by 6 bases and J by 2 bases, leaving 13 bases between them. CDR3 loop: CASRSSAANYGYTF. CDR3 in DNA: TGTGCCAGCAGGAGTTCGGCGGCGAACTATGGCTACACCTTC.

This clonotype occurred many times. The V call is TRBV4-3, the J call TRBJ2-7; TRBD1 aligns across 10 bases. Germline V gives CDR1 LGHNA, CDR2 YSLEER. Losses at the gene ends were 1 base for V and 4 bases for J; bases not matched to a gene: 7. The CDR3 has 16 residues. Written as DNA, the CDR3 is TGCGCCAGCAGCCAAGGAATGGGACAGGGGATTTACGAGCAGTACTTC. As protein: CASSQGMGQGIYEQYF.

The chain links TRBV29-1 to TRBJ1-2; D may be TRBD1 (6 bases). V lost 6 bases to trimming and J lost 5 bases, with 22 bases between them. The CDR3 length is 15 residues. The V gene's germline CDR1 is SQVTM and CDR2 ANQGSEA. CDR3 amino acids: CSVETNGGLKYGYTF. Written as DNA, the CDR3 is TGCAGCGTGGAGACAAACGGGGGGCTGAAATATGGCTACACCTTC.

This clonotype was observed many times. The gene calls are TRBV5-1 and TRBJ2-3; TRBD2 agrees at 8 bases. CDR3 length: 18 amino acids. V was clipped by 1 base and J by 1 base; unmatched bases: 11. Germline V gives CDR1 SGHRS, CDR2 YFSETQ. For the CDR3, the DNA is TGCGCCAGCAGCTTGAGGTCTTCGGGGGGGGCGCGCACAGATACGCAGTATTTT. Residues: CASSLRSSGGARTDTQYF.

At least ten counts were recorded for this clonotype. The J gene is TRBJ2-1, the V gene TRBV20-1, with D perhaps matching TRBD2 (6 bases). Germline CDR1 is DFQATT and CDR2 is SNEGSKA (reference sequence). Between the trimmed V and J ends, which lost 4 bases and 0 bases, there was a span of 16 bases. This CDR3 has 16 amino acids. CDR3 protein: CSANDGGFGSYNEQFF. The CDR3 DNA reads as TGCAGTGCTAACGACGGAGGGTTCGGCTCCTACAATGAGCAGTTCTTC.

A note on this clonotype: Being one base from a much bigger clone, this may be a read error. The chain combines TRBV6-6 with TRBJ2-5; 9 nucleotides match TRBD1. Germline loops: CDR1 MNHNY, CDR2 SVGAGI (reference sequence). The V gene end was trimmed by 8 bases and the J gene end by 11 bases; junction bases not matched to a gene: 12. This CDR3 is 13 amino acids long. CDR3 sequence (DNA): TGTGCCAGCCGGGGGACAGGGACCTACGGGCAGTACTTC. As protein: CASRGTGTYGQYF.

This clonotype was found once. The genes are TRBV18 and TRBJ1-1, with D unresolved. The CDR3 is 15 amino acids. CDR1 is KGHSH and CDR2 is LQKENI in the germline V gene. Trimming shortened V by 0 bases and J by 1 base, and 9 bases separated the two germline ends. The CDR3 sequence is CASSPPKGPNTEAFF. CDR3 sequence (DNA): TGTGCCAGCTCACCACCTAAAGGGCCGAACACTGAAGCTTTCTTT.

This clonotype has more than one count but fewer than ten. The J gene is TRBJ1-2, the V gene TRBV29-1; unclear D gene. The CDR3 length is 13 residues. Germline V CDR1 and CDR2: SQVTM, ANQGSEA. V was cut by 4 bases and J by 0 bases, with 9 bases left in between. CDR3 nucleotide sequence: TGCAGCGTTGCCTTGGGAACTAACTATGGCTACACCTTC. Amino acids: CSVALGTNYGYTF.

This clonotype was seen only a few times. The rearrangement links TRBV30 to TRBJ2-6, with a weak D call TRBD1 (6 bases). The ends were cut back, 4 bases at V and 0 bases at J, with 16 bases in the middle. The germline V gene encodes CDR1 GTSNPN and CDR2 SVGIG (reference sequence). The CDR3 totals 17 residues. CDR3 coding DNA: TGTGCCTGGATAAGAAACAGGGCCCGCTCTGGGGCCAACGTCCTGACTTTC. This encodes CAWIRNRARSGANVLTF.

The sample holds a few counts of this clonotype. CDR3 bases: TGCAGTGCCCGAGGCCGCGGGAGGGGGAACTCCTACAATGAGCAGTTCTTC. Translated, it gives CSARGRGRGNSYNEQFF. The chain carries TRBV20-1 and TRBJ2-1, with TRBD2 matching over 9 bases. V trimming: 6 bases; J trimming: 0 bases; junction bases outside the gene matches: 12. The CDR3 is 17 amino acids. Looked up from germline, CDR1 is DFQATT and CDR2 is SNEGSKA (reference sequence).

This clonotype has only a few counts. The chain links TRBV7-9 to TRBJ1-6; 7 positions match TRBD1. With V trimmed by 1 base and J by 8 bases, 5 bases remained unmatched. Germline V CDR1 and CDR2: SEHNR, FQNEAQ (reference sequence). This CDR3 spans 15 amino acids. CDR3: CASSLEAGGHSPLHF. The CDR3 coding sequence is TGTGCCAGCAGCTTAGAGGCAGGGGGTCATTCACCCCTCCACTTT.

The table lists this clonotype with a few counts. The chain links TRBV5-1 to TRBJ2-3; 10 bases are shared with TRBD2. The J segment lost 2 bases and the V segment lost 0 bases, leaving 9 bases of the junction unmatched. The CDR3 covers 18 residues. Germline V gene data show CDR1 as SGHRS and CDR2 as YFSETQ. CDR3 in DNA: TGCGCCAGCAGCTTGGCCCGTAATAGCGGGGGGTACACAGATACGCAGTATTTT. Amino acid sequence: CASSLARNSGGYTDTQYF.

This clonotype was recorded a few times. This chain connects TRBV12-3 or TRBV12-4 to TRBJ2-3; TRBD2 matches at 8 bases. The trim removed 3 bases at V and 12 bases at J, leaving 2 bases unmatched. The CDR3 has 11 amino acids. CDR3 nucleotide sequence: TGTGCCAGCAGTTTGGCGGGGGGCCAGTATTTT. It encodes CASSLAGGQYF.

The J gene is TRBJ2-2, the V gene TRBV29-1; D is possibly TRBD2 (6 bases). CDR3 length: 14 residues. V shed 4 bases and J shed 0 bases, with 9 bases lying between them. Germline V CDR1 and CDR2: SQVTM, ANQGSEA. CDR3 region: CSVVAETNTGELFF. CDR3 nucleotide sequence: TGCAGCGTTGTAGCGGAAACGAACACCGGGGAGCTGTTTTTT.

A few counts support this clonotype. This chain links TRBV6-6 with TRBJ2-1; 10 nucleotides line up with TRBD1. The CDR3 length is 14 residues. Germline V gene data show CDR1 as MNHNY and CDR2 as SVGAGI (reference sequence). Trimming at V came to 5 bases and at J to 6 bases, leaving 4 bases not matched to a gene. The CDR3 sequence: CASSKDRGGNEQFF. The CDR3 bases are TGTGCCAGCAGTAAGGACAGGGGGGGCAATGAGCAGTTCTTC.

The chain couples TRBV6-2 or TRBV6-3 to TRBJ2-1; TRBD2 might be the D (6 bases). Per germline, CDR1 MNHEY and CDR2 SVGEGT. This CDR3 is built from 16 residues. Trimming took off 8 bases at V and 0 bases at J, with 17 bases between the two ends. This CDR3 is CASAPPRGSSYNEQFF. Here the CDR3 DNA reads TGTGCCAGCGCTCCACCCCGGGGGAGCTCCTACAATGAGCAGTTCTTC.

The chain carries TRBV11-2 and TRBJ2-7; D call uncertain. The CDR3 consists of 16 residues. Germline assignment: CDR1 SGHAT and CDR2 FQNNGV. Trimming removed 1 base at V and 0 bases at J, with 13 bases between. As DNA, the CDR3 is TGTGCCAGCAGCTTAGTCGCCAGTCCTAGCTCCTACGAGCAGTACTTC. Its translation is CASSLVASPSSYEQYF.

This chain links TRBV7-2 with TRBJ2-1, with 11 positions matching TRBD2. Germline lookup yields CDR1 SGHTA and CDR2 FQGNSA. The V and J ends lost 10 bases and 9 bases, in that order; junction bases with no gene match: 2. The CDR3 length is 11 residues. CDR3 nucleotide sequence: TGTGCCATTAGCGGGGGGGGTGAGCAGTTCTTC. It is translated as CAISGGGEQFF.